The rows below give T cell receptor beta chains drawn from one sample of a study of OX40 agonist ivuxolimab in advanced cancers. The table came from immunoSEQ multiplex PCR; TCRdb's copy has only in-frame clones and leaves some out. The repertoire consists of around 19,000 clones, with 80% to 95% occurring once and the leading ten covering roughly 60%. Material: CD4+ or CD8+ T cells sorted from blood, obtained in a trial of the OX40 agonist ivuxolimab. The receptors originated from an adult with an advanced solid tumor such as melanoma, head and neck, liver or kidney cancer. Each CDR3 is given with its conserved first and last residue. Fields, in order: V gene, J gene, D gene, clone size, CDR3 DNA, CDR3 protein. A D gene is named only where the DNA matches it firmly. Clone size is given for some rows only: seen once, a few or many times, or a class if the clone is expanded.

TRBV6-1,TRBJ2-1,TRBD2,.,TGTGCCAGCAGTGAGACGGCGGGGGGCTCCTACAATGAGCAGTTCTTC,CASSETAGGSYNEQFF
TRBV13,TRBJ2-7,TRBD1,.,TGTGCCAGCAGCGCATCCGGGACAGGGGGTTACGAGCAGTACTTC,CASSASGTGGYEQYF
TRBV30,TRBJ2-3,.,.,TGTGCCTGGAGCGAAGGCCCTAGGGATACGCAGTATTTT,CAWSEGPRDTQYF
TRBV7-9,TRBJ2-1,TRBD2,.,TGTGCCAGCAGCTTAGGTCCGGGACTAGCTCTTAATGAGCAGTTCTTC,CASSLGPGLALNEQFF
TRBV7-9,TRBJ2-5,TRBD1,.,TGTGCCAGCAGAAACGCAGGGGGAGAAGAGACCCAGTACTTC,CASRNAGGEETQYF
TRBV30,TRBJ2-5,TRBD2,.,TGTGCCTGGAAAAGCGGGGTGGGTCAAGAGACCCAGTACTTC,CAWKSGVGQETQYF
TRBV4-1,TRBJ2-5,.,.,TGCGCCAGCAGCCAGGGGTGGGGGCGCGGGCAAGAGACCCAGTACTTC,CASSQGWGRGQETQYF
TRBV2,TRBJ2-7,.,.,TGTGCCAGCAGTCCCGACAGTCCCTACGAGCAGTACTTC,CASSPDSPYEQYF
TRBV27,TRBJ2-3,.,.,TGTGCCAGCAGTTTATCCGCAATCACAGATACGCAGTATTTT,CASSLSAITDTQYF
TRBV30,TRBJ2-7,.,.,TGTGCCTGGAGTACGAGTCACTACGAGCAGTACTTC,CAWSTSHYEQYF
TRBV7-9,TRBJ2-7,.,.,TGTGCCAGCAGCCTATTAGACGGGCCCTACGAGCAGTACTTC,CASSLLDGPYEQYF
TRBV27,TRBJ2-3,.,.,TGTGCCAGCAAGGGAATAGAGGACACAGATACGCAGTATTTT,CASKGIEDTDTQYF
TRBV7-8,TRBJ2-2,TRBD2,.,TGTGCCAGCAGCACCCGACTAGCGAGCAACACCGGGGAGCTGTTTTTT,CASSTRLASNTGELFF
TRBV7-6,TRBJ2-2,.,.,TGTGCCAGCAGCTTGTTGACAGAGAACACCGGGGAGCTGTTTTTT,CASSLLTENTGELFF
TRBV19,TRBJ1-5,.,.,TGTGCCAGTAGTTTCAGGGAGGAGGGTCAGCCCCAGCATTTT,CASSFREEGQPQHF
TRBV2,TRBJ2-1,TRBD2,.,TGTGCCAGCAGTGAAGCTAGCGGGGGTGTCAATGAGCAGTTCTTC,CASSEASGGVNEQFF
TRBV4-1,TRBJ2-2,TRBD1,medium-sized,TGCGCCAGCAGCCCGGTCCCGGGACAGGGGTTAGCCGGGGAGCTGTTTTTT,CASSPVPGQGLAGELFF
TRBV14,TRBJ2-2,.,.,TGTGCCAGCAGCCAAACTAGGCCCGGGGAGCTGTTTTTT,CASSQTRPGELFF
TRBV29-1,TRBJ2-2,TRBD2,.,TGCAGCGTTGTGGCTAGCGGGGGGCCCCACACCGGGGAGCTGTTTTTT,CSVVASGGPHTGELFF
TRBV11-2,TRBJ1-1,TRBD1,.,TGTGCCAGCAGCTCGACAGGGGGGAACACTGAAGCTTTCTTT,CASSSTGGNTEAFF
TRBV5-1,TRBJ2-1,.,.,TGCGCCAGCAGCCCGGACAACTCCTACAATGAGCAGTTCTTC,CASSPDNSYNEQFF
TRBV6-1,TRBJ1-4,.,.,TGTGCCAGCAGGGAGGCAGGAAATGAAAAACTGTTTTTT,CASREAGNEKLFF
TRBV7-9,TRBJ1-1,TRBD1,.,TGTGCCAGCAGGCCTCAGGGGGCGAGGACTGAAGCTTTCTTT,CASRPQGARTEAFF